This passage covers 18 T cell receptor beta chains from one sample sequenced in a study of type 1 regulatory T cells listed by TCRdb under 2021. Broader findings and caveats from the paper: A more restricted TCR repertoire was observed in Tr1 cells than in non-Tr1 cells, and this restriction was interpreted in the study as alloantigen-induced clonal expansion.

Sequencing was carried out with an Illumina MiSeq. The public reads were reprocessed in TCRdb via fastp at Q25 and MiXCR, keeping in-frame beta chains. Identical CDR3 proteins give one entry, which carries the most common genes and DNA. For this sample the table gives tens of thousands of distinct CDR3 sequences, of which 20% to 25% were detected only once. Together, the top ten hold more than 6.5% of the sample. What these receptors recognize is not known. The sequenced sample was cultured type 1 regulatory T (Tr1) cells, either the whole culture or a sorted fraction (not recorded which). In light of the paper, this sample's cell subset or site label describes: type 1 regulatory T cells sorted from the T-allo10 product. These receptors originate from a human donor in good health.

In this sample, this clonotype turned up a few times. The chain has TRBV10-3 and TRBJ2-1; TRBD2 aligns across 14 bases. Trimming removed 6 bases from V and 8 bases from J; junction bases left unmatched: 9. The CDR3 has 16 amino acids. The germline V gene encodes CDR1 ENHRY and CDR2 SYGVKD. CDR3 sequence: CAISPGLAGGGYEQFF. CDR3 in DNA: TGTGCCATCAGCCCAGGACTAGCGGGAGGAGGGTATGAGCAGTTCTTC.

The sample holds a few counts of this clonotype. The chain links TRBV20-1 to TRBJ2-2, with a tentative D call TRBD2 (5 bases). Germline CDR1 reads DFQATT; CDR2 reads SNEGSKA (reference sequence). The CDR3 runs 13 residues. Trimming shortened V by 4 bases and J by 3 bases, and 9 bases separated the two germline ends. This CDR3 reads CSANRGDTGELFF. In DNA, the CDR3 is TGCAGTGCTAACCGGGGAGACACCGGGGAGCTGTTTTTT.

J is TRBJ2-1 and V is TRBV7-3; D perhaps matches TRBD2 (6 bases). V gave up 5 bases and J gave up 1 base, with 9 bases separating them. This CDR3 spans 14 amino acids. Per the germline V gene, CDR1 is SGHTA and CDR2 is FQGTGA. The CDR3 sequence is CASSGGGSYNEQFF. As DNA, the CDR3 is TGTGCCAGCAGCGGTGGGGGGTCCTACAATGAGCAGTTCTTC.

J is TRBJ2-1 and V is TRBV5-4; D is uncertain. Trimming took 0 bases from V and 15 from J, leaving 13 bases between them. The germline V gene encodes CDR1 SGHNT and CDR2 YYREEE (reference sequence). The CDR3 is 12 residues long. The chain's CDR3 is CASSLAAGQAFF. The CDR3 bases are TGTGCCAGCAGCTTGGCAGCAGGCCAAGCGTTCTTC.

V gene TRBV5-1 combines with J gene TRBJ2-1, with 8 bases lining up with TRBD2. This CDR3 is built from 20 residues. The junction had 23 bases not matched to a gene; V was cut back by 5 bases and J by 4 bases. Per the germline V gene, CDR1 is SGHRS and CDR2 is YFSETQ. The CDR3 is CASRKWAGSGRAAGYNEQFF. The DNA of the CDR3 is TGCGCCAGCAGAAAGTGGGCGGGGAGCGGGAGAGCCGCAGGGTACAATGAGCAGTTCTTC.

The chain employs TRBV6-2 or TRBV6-3 and TRBJ2-2; no definite D call. The CDR3 is made up of 14 amino acids. Deletions cut 0 bases from V and 6 bases from J, with 8 bases between. Per germline, CDR1 MNHEY and CDR2 SVGEGT. The CDR3 nucleotides are TGTGCCAGCAGTTACTCGAGCATCCCCGGGGAGCTGTTTTTT. Translating gives CASSYSSIPGELFF.

The chain joins TRBV3-1 to TRBJ2-5, with TRBD1 matching 9 bases. J lost 4 bases, V lost 3 bases, and 3 bases had no gene match. From germline, CDR1 is LGHDT and CDR2 YNNKEL (reference sequence). The CDR3 spans 14 residues. The CDR3 region is CASSHRTGAETQYF. CDR3 bases: TGTGCCAGCAGCCACCGGACAGGGGCAGAGACCCAGTACTTC.

As regards this clonotype: Given the absence of the conserved phenylalanine or tryptophan at the CDR3 end, a read error is likely. Here the CDR3 reads CASSSQGGTEAFL. The CDR3 DNA reads TGTGCCAGCAGCTCACAGGGAGGTACTGAAGCTTTCCTT. The chain recombines TRBV7-3 with TRBJ1-1, with a tentative D call TRBD1 (6 bases). There are 13 residues in the CDR3. V dropped 4 bases and J dropped 5 bases, with 11 bases sitting between them. Per germline, CDR1 SGHTA and CDR2 FQGTGA.

The table lists this clonotype with a few counts. The CDR3 nucleotides read TGTGCCACCCACCTAGCGGGAGCCCATGGGCAGTTCTTC. It specifies CATHLAGAHGQFF. The chain joins TRBV7-9 to TRBJ2-1; 10 nucleotides match TRBD2. This CDR3 region has 13 residues. Germline trimming cut 10 bases from V and 12 bases from J; bases unmatched to any gene: 12. Germline V gene sequence: CDR1 SEHNR, CDR2 FQNEAQ (reference sequence).

The rearrangement joins TRBV10-2 to TRBJ1-5; D perhaps matches TRBD1 (5 bases). Germline CDR1 is WSHSY and CDR2 is SAAADI. The ends were cut back, 5 bases at V and 2 bases at J, with 16 bases in the middle. This CDR3 has 16 amino acids. The CDR3 DNA reads TGCGCCAGCAGTCACAACATCCAACAGGGCAATCAGCCCCAGCATTTT. Its translation: CASSHNIQQGNQPQHF.

The chain has TRBV5-1 and TRBJ2-1; perhaps TRBD2 as D (5 bases). Trimming took 0 bases from V and 13 from J, leaving 14 bases between them. The CDR3 length is 13 residues. Germline V gives CDR1 SGHRS, CDR2 YFSETQ. The DNA of the CDR3 is TGCGCCAGCAGCTTGGGCGGAGCGGCCACCCAGTTCTTC. This gives the protein CASSLGGAATQFF.

A few counts support this clonotype. This chain joins TRBV6-5 and TRBJ1-2; tentative D call: TRBD1 (6 bases). This CDR3 is built from 14 residues. Germline V CDR1 and CDR2: MNHEY, SVGAGI. V gave up 1 base and J gave up 6 bases, with 12 bases separating them. CDR3 nucleotide sequence: TGTGCCAGCAGTTACTGGCCTCGGACAGATGGCTACACCTTC. It encodes CASSYWPRTDGYTF.

The chain has TRBV7-8 and TRBJ1-3; tentatively, D is TRBD1 (6 bases). The V gene lost 1 base and the J gene lost 3 bases, with 13 bases spanning the gap. Looked up from germline, CDR1 is SGHVS and CDR2 is FQNEAQ. The CDR3 covers 16 residues. For the CDR3, the DNA is TGTGCCAGCAGCTTAGTGCCCCAGGGGCTTGGAAACACCATATATTTT. This sequence encodes CASSLVPQGLGNTIYF. Variable domain in full (rest from reference TRBV7-8 and TRBJ1-3): GAGVSQSPRYKVAKRGQDVALRCDPISGHVSLFWYQQALGQGPEFLTYFQNEAQLDKSGLPSDRFFAERPEGSVSTLKIQRTQQEDSAVYLCASSLVPQGLGNTIYFGEGSWLTVV.

This clonotype was found a few times. V and J are TRBV6-2 or TRBV6-3 and TRBJ1-1; 12 bases agree with TRBD1. The ends lost 6 bases at V and 10 bases at J; junction bases unmatched: 9. The CDR3 is 14 amino acids. Per the germline V gene, CDR1 is MNHEY and CDR2 is SVGEGT. The chain's CDR3 is CASRPRDRGPRAFF. The CDR3 DNA reads as TGTGCCAGCAGGCCCCGGGACAGGGGGCCCCGAGCTTTCTTT.

The rearrangement uses TRBV20-1 and TRBJ2-7; D unclear. This CDR3 is built from 13 residues. Deletions cut 4 bases from V and 4 bases from J, with 14 bases between. CDR1 DFQATT and CDR2 SNEGSKA come from the germline V gene (reference sequence). CDR3: CSAKRHGIYEQYF. For the CDR3, the DNA is TGCAGTGCTAAAAGGCACGGAATATACGAGCAGTACTTC.

This clonotype has more than one count but fewer than ten. The chain recombines TRBV20-1 with TRBJ2-1, with D hard to call. The V gene's germline CDR1 is DFQATT and CDR2 SNEGSKA (reference sequence). The CDR3 is 11 amino acids. The V end lost 5 bases, the J end lost 4 bases, and 6 bases lay between the germline ends. The CDR3 DNA follows: TGCAGTGCTCGTTTTTACAATGAGCAGTTCTTC. Amino acid sequence: CSARFYNEQFF.

The chain links TRBV3-1 to TRBJ1-5, with D perhaps TRBD1 (5 bases). V lost 1 base to trimming and J lost 3 bases, with 10 bases between them. The CDR3 is made up of 15 amino acids. Germline V gene lookup returns CDR1 LGHDT and CDR2 YNNKEL (reference sequence). Written as DNA, the CDR3 is TGTGCCAGCAGCCAAGGGGCAGGGAACAATCAGCCCCAGCATTTT. Protein product: CASSQGAGNNQPQHF.

Worth noting for this clonotype: Germline is not matched at one junction end, which may reflect a read error. The chain joins TRBV6-5 to TRBJ2-7; D is undetermined. CDR3 length: 13 residues. CDR1 is MNHEY and CDR2 is SVGAGI in the germline V gene. The CDR3 spells CASSYHQSYEQYF. The CDR3, as DNA: TGTGCCAGTAGTTACCACCAGTCTTACGAGCAGTACTTC.